Listed below are T cell receptor beta chains from one sample, sequenced in a study of T cells after posttransplantation cyclophosphamide. TCRdb's copy holds only in-frame clones and misses some; the assay was immunoSEQ multiplex PCR. The sample holds under 50,000 clones, and no clone turns up only once. The sequenced sample consisted of PBMCs. The receptors stem from a woman aged 50 to 60 in good health and a related stem cell transplant donor. CDR3s leave out the opening cysteine and the closing phenylalanine or tryptophan.

TRBV11-2 ASSLRAISYEQY
TRBV7-6 ASSSILRGAGGGYEQY
TRBV7-5 ARSLSHRGDGAVGNTIY
TRBV25-1 ASSDPTGRGYEKY
TRBV7-9 ASSQGGAEPSYGYT
TRBV7-9 ASSHDRFEAF
TRBV29-1 SVEGQPRQVPYQETQY
TRBV6-4 ASSVYSTTDTQY
TRBV4-3 ASSQRIPPPHEKLF
TRBV19 ASSPLTTLGGGYT
TRBV19 ASSEALGVGTEAF
TRBV7-2 ASSLALGLLSYNEQF
TRBV7-9 ASSFGGGETQY
TRBV30 AWSFAGTVSGNTIY